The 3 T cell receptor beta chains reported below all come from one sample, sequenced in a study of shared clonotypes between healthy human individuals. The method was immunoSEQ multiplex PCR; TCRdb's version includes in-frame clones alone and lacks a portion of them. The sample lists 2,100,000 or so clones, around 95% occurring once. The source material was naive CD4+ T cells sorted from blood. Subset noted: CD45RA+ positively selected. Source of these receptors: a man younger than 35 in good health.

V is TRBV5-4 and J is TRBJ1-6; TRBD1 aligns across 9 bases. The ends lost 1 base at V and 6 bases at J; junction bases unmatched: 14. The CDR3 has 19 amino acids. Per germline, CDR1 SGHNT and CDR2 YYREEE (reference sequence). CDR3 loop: CASSLTGGAYLAPNSPLHF. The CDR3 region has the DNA TGTGCCAGCAGCTTGACAGGGGGCGCATATCTAGCCCCTAATTCACCCCTCCACTTT. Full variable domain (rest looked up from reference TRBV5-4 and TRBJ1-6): ETGVTQSPTHLIKTRGQQVTLRCSSQSGHNTVSWYQQALGQGPQFIFQYYREEENGRGNFPPRFSGLQFPNYSSELNVNALELDDSALYLCASSLTGGAYLAPNSPLHFGNGTRLTVT.

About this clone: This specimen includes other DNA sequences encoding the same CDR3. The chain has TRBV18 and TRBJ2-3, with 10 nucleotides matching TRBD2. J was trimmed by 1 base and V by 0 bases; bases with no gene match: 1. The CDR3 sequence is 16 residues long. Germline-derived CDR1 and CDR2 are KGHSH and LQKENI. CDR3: CASSPPLAGGTDTQYF. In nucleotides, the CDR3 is TGTGCCAGCTCACCACCCCTAGCGGGGGGCACAGATACGCAGTATTTT. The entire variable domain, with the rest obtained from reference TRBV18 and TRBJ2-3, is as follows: NAGVMQNPRHLVRRRGQEARLRCSPMKGHSHVYWYRQLPEEGLKFMVYLQKENIIDESGMPKERFSAEFPKEGPSILRIQQVVRGDSAAYFCASSPPLAGGTDTQYFGPGTRLTVL.

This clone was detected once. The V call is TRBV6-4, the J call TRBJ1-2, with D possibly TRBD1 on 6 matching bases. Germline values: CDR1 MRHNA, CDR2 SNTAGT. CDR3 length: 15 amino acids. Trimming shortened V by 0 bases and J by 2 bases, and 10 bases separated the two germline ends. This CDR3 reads CASSDSGAGNYGYTF. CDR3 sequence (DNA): TGTGCCAGCAGTGACTCGGGGGCAGGGAACTATGGCTACACCTTC.